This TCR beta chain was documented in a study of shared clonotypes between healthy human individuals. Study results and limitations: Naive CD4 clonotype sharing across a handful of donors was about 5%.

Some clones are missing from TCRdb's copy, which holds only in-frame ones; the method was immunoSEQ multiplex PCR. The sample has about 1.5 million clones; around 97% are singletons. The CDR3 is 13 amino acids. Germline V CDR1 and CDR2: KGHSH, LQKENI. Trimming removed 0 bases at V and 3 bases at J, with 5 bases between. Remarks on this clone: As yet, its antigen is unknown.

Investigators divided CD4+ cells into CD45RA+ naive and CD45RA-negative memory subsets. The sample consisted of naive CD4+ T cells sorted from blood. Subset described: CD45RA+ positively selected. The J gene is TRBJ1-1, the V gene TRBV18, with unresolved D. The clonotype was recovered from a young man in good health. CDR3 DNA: TGTGCCAGCTCACCACCGTCCTACACTGAAGCTTTCTTT. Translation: CASSPPSYTEAFF.